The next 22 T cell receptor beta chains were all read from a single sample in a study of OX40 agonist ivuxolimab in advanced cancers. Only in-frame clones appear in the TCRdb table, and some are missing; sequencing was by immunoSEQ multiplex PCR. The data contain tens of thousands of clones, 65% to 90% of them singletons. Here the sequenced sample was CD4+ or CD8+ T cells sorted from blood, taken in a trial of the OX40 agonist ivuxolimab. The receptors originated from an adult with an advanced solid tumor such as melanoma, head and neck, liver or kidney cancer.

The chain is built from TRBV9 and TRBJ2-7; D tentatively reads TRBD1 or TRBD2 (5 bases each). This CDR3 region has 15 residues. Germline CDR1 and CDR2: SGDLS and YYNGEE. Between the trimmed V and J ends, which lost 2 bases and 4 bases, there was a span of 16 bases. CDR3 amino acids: CASSVSGTTMYEQYF. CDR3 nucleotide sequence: TGTGCCAGCAGCGTGTCGGGGACCACGATGTACGAGCAGTACTTC.

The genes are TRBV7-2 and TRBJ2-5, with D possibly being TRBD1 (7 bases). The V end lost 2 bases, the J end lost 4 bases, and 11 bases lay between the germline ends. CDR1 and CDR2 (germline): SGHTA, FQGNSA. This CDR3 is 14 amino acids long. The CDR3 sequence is CASSLQGGGETQYF. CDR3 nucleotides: TGTGCCAGCAGCTTACAGGGGGGAGGAGAGACCCAGTACTTC.

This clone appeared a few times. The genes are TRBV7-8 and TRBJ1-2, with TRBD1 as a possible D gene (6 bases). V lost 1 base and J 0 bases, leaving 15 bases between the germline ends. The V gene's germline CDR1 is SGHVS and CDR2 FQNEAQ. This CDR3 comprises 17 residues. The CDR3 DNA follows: TGTGCCAGCAGCTTAGTCGTTTTGGGGACACCTAACTATGGCTACACCTTC. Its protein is CASSLVVLGTPNYGYTF. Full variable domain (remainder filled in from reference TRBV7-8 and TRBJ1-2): GAGVSQSPRYKVAKRGQDVALRCDPISGHVSLFWYQQALGQGPEFLTYFQNEAQLDKSGLPSDRFFAERPEGSVSTLKIQRTQQEDSAVYLCASSLVVLGTPNYGYTFGSGTRLTVV.

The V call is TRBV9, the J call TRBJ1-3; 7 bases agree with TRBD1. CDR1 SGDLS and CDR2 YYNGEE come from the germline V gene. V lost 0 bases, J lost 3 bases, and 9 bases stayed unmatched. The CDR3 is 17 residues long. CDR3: CASSVEWGTEYGNTIYF. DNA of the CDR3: TGTGCCAGCAGCGTAGAGTGGGGGACAGAGTATGGAAACACCATATATTTT.

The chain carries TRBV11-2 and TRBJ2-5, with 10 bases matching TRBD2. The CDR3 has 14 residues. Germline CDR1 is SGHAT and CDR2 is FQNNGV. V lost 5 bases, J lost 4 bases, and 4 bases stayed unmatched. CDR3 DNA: TGTGCCAGCAGCCCTCTAGCGGGAGTAGAGACCCAGTACTTC. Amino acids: CASSPLAGVETQYF. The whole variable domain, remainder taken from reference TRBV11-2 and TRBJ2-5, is EAGVAQSPRYKIIEKRQSVAFWCNPISGHATLYWYQQILGQGPKLLIQFQNNGVVDDSQLPKDRFSAERLKGVDSTLKIQPAKLEDSAVYLCASSPLAGVETQYFGPGTRLLVL.

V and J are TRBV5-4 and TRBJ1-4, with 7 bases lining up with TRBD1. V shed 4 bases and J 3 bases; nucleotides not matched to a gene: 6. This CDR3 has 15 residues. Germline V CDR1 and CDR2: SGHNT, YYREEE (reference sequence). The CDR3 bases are TGTGCCAGCAGCCGGCCGGGACAGCCTAATGAAAAACTGTTTTTT. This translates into CASSRPGQPNEKLFF.

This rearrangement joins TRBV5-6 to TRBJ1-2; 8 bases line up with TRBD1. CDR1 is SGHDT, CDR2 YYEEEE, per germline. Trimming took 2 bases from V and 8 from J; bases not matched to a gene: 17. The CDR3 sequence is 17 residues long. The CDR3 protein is CASSFPGITDRGNGYTF. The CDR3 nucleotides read TGTGCCAGCAGCTTCCCCGGCATTACTGACAGGGGAAACGGCTACACCTTC.

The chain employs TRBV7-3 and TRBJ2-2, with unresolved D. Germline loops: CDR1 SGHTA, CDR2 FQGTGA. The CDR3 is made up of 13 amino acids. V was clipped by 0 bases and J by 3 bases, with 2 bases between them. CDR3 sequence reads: CASSLTYTGELFF. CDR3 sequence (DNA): TGTGCCAGCAGCTTAACGTACACCGGGGAGCTGTTTTTT.

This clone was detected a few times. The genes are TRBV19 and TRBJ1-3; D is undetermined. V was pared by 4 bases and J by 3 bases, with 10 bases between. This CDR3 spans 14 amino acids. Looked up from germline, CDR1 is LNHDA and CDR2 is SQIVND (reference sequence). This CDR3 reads CASSNRDFGNTIYF. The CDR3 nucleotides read TGTGCCAGTAGTAACCGCGACTTTGGAAACACCATATATTTT.

CDR3 coding DNA: TGCGCCAGCAGCCAGAGGGACAGGGGAAAGCGGGTCGGCTACGAGCAGTACTTC. Translating it yields CASSQRDRGKRVGYEQYF. V gene TRBV4-1 combines with J gene TRBJ2-7, with 10 bases that match TRBD1. Germline values: CDR1 MGHRA, CDR2 YSYEKL. V shed 3 bases and J 3 bases; nucleotides not matched to a gene: 14. The CDR3 is 18 amino acids.

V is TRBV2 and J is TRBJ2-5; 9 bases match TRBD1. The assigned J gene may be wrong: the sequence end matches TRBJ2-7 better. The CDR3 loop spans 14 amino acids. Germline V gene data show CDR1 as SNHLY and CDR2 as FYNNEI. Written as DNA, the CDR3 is TGTGCCAGCAGTGCACAGGGGGCGCAGGACGAGCAGTACTTC. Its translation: CASSAQGAQDEQYF.

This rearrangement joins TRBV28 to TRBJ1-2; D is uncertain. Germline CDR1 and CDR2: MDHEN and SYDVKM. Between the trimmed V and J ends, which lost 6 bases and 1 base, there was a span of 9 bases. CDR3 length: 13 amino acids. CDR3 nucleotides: TGTGCCAGCAGCTTAATAATTAACTATGGCTACACCTTC. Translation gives CASSLIINYGYTF.

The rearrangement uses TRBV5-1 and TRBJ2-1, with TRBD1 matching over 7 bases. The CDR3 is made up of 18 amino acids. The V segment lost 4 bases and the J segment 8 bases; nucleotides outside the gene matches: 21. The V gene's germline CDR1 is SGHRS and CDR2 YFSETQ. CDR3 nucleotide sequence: TGCGCCAGCAGCCTTTATGCCGGGACAGCGATGAATCGTGATGAGCAGTTCTTC. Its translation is CASSLYAGTAMNRDEQFF.

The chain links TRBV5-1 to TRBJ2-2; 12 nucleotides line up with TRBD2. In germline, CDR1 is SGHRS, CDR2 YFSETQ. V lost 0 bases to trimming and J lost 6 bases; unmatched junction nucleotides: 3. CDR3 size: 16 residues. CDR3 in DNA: TGCGCCAGCAGCTTGGTCCGGACTAGCGGGGCCGGGGAGCTGTTTTTT. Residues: CASSLVRTSGAGELFF.

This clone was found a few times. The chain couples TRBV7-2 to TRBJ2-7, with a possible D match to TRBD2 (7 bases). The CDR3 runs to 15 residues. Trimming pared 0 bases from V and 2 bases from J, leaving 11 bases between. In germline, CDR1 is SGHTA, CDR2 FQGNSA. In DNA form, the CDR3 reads TGTGCCAGCAGCTTAGCCCGGGGGGCAACCTACGAGCAGTACTTC. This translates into CASSLARGATYEQYF.

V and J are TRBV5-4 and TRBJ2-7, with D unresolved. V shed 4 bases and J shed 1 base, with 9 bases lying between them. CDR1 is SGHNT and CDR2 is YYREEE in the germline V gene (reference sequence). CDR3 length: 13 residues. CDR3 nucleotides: TGTGCCAGCAGCAGTGGCTCTTCCTACGAGCAGTACTTC. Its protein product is CASSSGSSYEQYF.

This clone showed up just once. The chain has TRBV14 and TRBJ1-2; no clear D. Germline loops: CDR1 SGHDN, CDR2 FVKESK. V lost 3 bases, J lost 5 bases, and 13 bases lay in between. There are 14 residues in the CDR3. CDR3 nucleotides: TGTGCCAGCAGCCAGGAGATAGGAGCGTATGGCTACACCTTC. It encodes CASSQEIGAYGYTF.

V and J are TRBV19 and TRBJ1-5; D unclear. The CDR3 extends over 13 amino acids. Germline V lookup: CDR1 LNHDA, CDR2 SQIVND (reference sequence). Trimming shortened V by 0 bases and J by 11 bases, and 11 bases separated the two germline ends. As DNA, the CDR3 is TGTGCCAGTAGTATAGATTTTCGTCCCGCCCAGCATTTT. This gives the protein CASSIDFRPAQHF.

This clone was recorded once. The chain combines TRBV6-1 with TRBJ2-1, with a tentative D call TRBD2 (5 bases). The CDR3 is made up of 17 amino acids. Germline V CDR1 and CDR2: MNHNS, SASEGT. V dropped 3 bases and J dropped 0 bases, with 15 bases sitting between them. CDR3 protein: CASSETIYSDSYNEQFF. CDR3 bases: TGTGCCAGCAGTGAGACGATTTATAGCGACTCCTACAATGAGCAGTTCTTC.

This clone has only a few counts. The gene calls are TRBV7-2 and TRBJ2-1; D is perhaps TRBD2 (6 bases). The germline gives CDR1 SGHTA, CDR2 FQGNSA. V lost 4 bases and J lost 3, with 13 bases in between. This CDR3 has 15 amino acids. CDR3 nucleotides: TGTGCCAGCAGCTCGAGCGGGTCCGTCTACAATGAGCAGTTCTTC. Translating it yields CASSSSGSVYNEQFF. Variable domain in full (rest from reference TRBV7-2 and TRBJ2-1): GAGVSQSPSNKVTEKGKDVELRCDPISGHTALYWYRQSLGQGLEFLIYFQGNSAPDKSGLPSDRFSAERTGGSVSTLTIQRTQQEDSAVYLCASSSSGSVYNEQFFGPGTRLTVL.

In nucleotides, the CDR3 is TGTGCCAGCAGTGATGGTAGCGGGGGACAAGAGACCCAGTACTTC. Translation: CASSDGSGGQETQYF. The rearrangement links TRBV2 to TRBJ2-5; 9 bases are shared with TRBD2. The CDR3 consists of 15 residues. Germline V CDR1 and CDR2: SNHLY, FYNNEI. Unmatched junction bases numbered 4, after V lost 3 bases and J lost 2 bases.

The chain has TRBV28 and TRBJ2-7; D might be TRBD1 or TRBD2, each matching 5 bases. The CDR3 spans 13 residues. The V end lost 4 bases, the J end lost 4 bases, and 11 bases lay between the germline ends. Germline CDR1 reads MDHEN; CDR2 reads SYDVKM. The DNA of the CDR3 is TGTGCCAGCAGTTATTTCGAGGGGTACGAGCAGTACTTC. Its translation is CASSYFEGYEQYF. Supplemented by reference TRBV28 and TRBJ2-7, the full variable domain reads DVKVTQSSRYLVKRTGEKVFLECVQDMDHENMFWYRQDPGLGLRLIYFSYDVKMKEKGDIPEGYSVSREKKERFSLILESASTNQTSMYLCASSYFEGYEQYFGPGTRLTVT.